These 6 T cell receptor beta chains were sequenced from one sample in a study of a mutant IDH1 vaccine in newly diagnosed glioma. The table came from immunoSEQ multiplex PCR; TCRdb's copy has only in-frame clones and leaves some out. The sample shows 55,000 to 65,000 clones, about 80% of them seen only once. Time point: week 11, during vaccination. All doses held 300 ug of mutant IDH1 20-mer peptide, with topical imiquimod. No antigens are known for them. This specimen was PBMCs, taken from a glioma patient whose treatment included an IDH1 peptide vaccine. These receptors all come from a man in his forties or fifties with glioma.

The CDR3 here is CASSQGQGAAGYTF. CDR3 DNA: TGTGCCAGCAGCCAAGGTCAGGGGGCGGCTGGCTACACCTTC. This chain uses TRBV4-2 with TRBJ1-2, with TRBD1 identical over 8 bases. The CDR3 consists of 14 residues. Germline V gene sequence: CDR1 LGHNA, CDR2 YNFKEQ. The junction had 5 bases not matched to a gene; V was cut back by 1 base and J by 7 bases.

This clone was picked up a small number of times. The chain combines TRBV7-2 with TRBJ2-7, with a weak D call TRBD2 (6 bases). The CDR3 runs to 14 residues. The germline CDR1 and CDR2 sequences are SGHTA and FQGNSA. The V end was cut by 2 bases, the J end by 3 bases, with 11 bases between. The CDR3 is CASSLRRDGYEQYF. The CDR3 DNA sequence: TGTGCCAGCAGCTTAAGGCGGGACGGCTACGAGCAGTACTTC.

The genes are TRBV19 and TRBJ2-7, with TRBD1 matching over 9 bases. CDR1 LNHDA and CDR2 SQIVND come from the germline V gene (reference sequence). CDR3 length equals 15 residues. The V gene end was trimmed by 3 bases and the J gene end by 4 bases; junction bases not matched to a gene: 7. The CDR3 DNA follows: TGTGCCAGTAGTATTGGGGGACAGGGAGCGTACGAGCAGTACTTC. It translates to CASSIGGQGAYEQYF.

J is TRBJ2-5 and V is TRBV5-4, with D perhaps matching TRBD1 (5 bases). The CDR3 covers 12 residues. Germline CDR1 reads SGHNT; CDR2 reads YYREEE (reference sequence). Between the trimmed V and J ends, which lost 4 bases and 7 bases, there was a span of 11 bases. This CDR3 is CASSPSQGTQYF. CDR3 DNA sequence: TGTGCCAGCAGCCCCTCCCAGGGGACCCAGTACTTC.

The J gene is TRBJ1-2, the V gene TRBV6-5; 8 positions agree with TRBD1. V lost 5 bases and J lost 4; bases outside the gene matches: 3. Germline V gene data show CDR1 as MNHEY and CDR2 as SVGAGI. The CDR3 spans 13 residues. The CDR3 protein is CASSVDRGYGYTF. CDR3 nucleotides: TGTGCCAGCAGTGTAGACAGGGGCTATGGCTACACCTTC.

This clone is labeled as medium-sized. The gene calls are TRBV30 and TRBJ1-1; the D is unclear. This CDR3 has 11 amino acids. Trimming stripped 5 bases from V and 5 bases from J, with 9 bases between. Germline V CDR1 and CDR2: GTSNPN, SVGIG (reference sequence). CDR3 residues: CAWQPLTEAFF. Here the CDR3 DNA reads TGTGCCTGGCAACCCCTAACTGAAGCTTTCTTT. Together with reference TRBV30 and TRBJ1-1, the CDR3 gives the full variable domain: SQTIHQWPATLVQPVGSPLSLECTVEGTSNPNLYWYRQAAGRGLQLLFYSVGIGQISSEVPQNLSASRPQDRQFILSSKKLLLSDSGFYLCAWQPLTEAFFGQGTRLTVV.